This TCR beta chain was recorded in a study of CD8+CD57+ T cells in acquired aplastic anemia. Overall study results and limits: Researchers reported that CD8+ Simpson's diversity was not significantly different in patients versus controls.

The study profiled TCR beta VDJ and CDR3 using genomic DNA as template. Via MiXCR, TCRdb re-called the reads, giving one row per CDR3 protein. The sample contains about 290,000 distinct CDR3 sequences, about 50% of which appear only once. With respect to this clonotype: What it binds is not known.

V was pared by 7 bases and J by 0 bases, with 15 bases between. The CDR3 contains 15 residues. Germline V gene lookup returns CDR1 SEHNR and CDR2 FQNEAQ (reference sequence). All sequencing subjects had displayed CD8+CD57+ cell expansion on flow cytometry. This clonotype was obtained from a human donor with aplastic anemia. Source material: sorted CD4+, CD8+, or CD8+CD57+ T cells (not recorded which) from PBMCs. The rearrangement links TRBV7-9 to TRBJ2-5; tentatively, D is TRBD1 (6 bases). The CDR3 spells CASKLGGRDQETQYF. The CDR3, as DNA: TGTGCCAGCAAGCTTGGGGGCCGTGACCAAGAGACCCAGTACTTC.